This T cell receptor beta chain emerged from a study of blood T cell repertoires in COVID-19. In the source study's methods: Amplifying reference gene primers gave estimates of nucleated cell counts. Only in-frame clones appear in the TCRdb table, and some are missing; sequencing was by immunoSEQ multiplex PCR. V and J calls and clone size are those listed in that table; D and trimming were worked out from the DNA. The data hold fewer than 250,000 clones, with around 90% observed a single time. V lost 1 base and J 5 bases, leaving 14 bases between the germline ends. Germline CDR1 reads LNHDA; CDR2 reads SQIVND (reference sequence). CDR3 length: 15 amino acids.

The chain uses TRBV19 and TRBJ1-1; no clear D. This clonotype originated in a man aged 25 to 40 with COVID-19, enrolled during active disease. The sequenced sample was peripheral blood. CDR3 region: CASSIVRVGRTEAFF. As DNA, the CDR3 is TGTGCCAGTAGTATAGTTCGGGTTGGTAGAACTGAAGCTTTCTTT. Combining the CDR3 with reference TRBV19 and TRBJ1-1 gives the whole variable domain DGGITQSPKYLFRKEGQNVTLSCEQNLNHDAMYWYRQDPGQGLRLIYYSQIVNDFQKGDIAEGYSVSREKKESFPLTVTSAQKNPTAFYLCASSIVRVGRTEAFFGQGTRLTVV.